This TCR beta chain appears in the sequencing data of a study of beta chain features in type 1 diabetes. V was shortened by 4 bases and J by 3 bases, with 20 bases between the two germline ends. Germline CDR1 and CDR2: SGDLS and YYNGEE. CDR3 length: 16 residues. A few counts support this clone. By way of CD45RO/CCR7/CD25/CD127/CD95/CD27, the CD4+ regulatory, stem cell-like memory, central memory and naive cells were sorted. The sequenced template was cDNA made from the entire isolated RNA. For naive, central memory and regulatory T cell samples, reads averaged around 3.6 million. Repertoires were generated with immunoSEQ multiplex PCR, while TCRdb's copy carries only in-frame clones and drops some. Of 620,000 or so clones in the sample, roughly a sixth were seen once.

The chain is built from TRBV9 and TRBJ2-7; D is possibly TRBD2 (5 bases). The sample taken for sequencing was naive CD4+ T cells from blood. This receptor was identified in a man aged 18-30 years in good health. The CDR3 bases are TGTGCCAGCAGCCCCCTGAGCGCGGGTGGATACTACGAGCAGTACTTC. Its protein product is CASSPLSAGGYYEQYF.